This TCR beta chain was identified in a study of blood T cell repertoires in COVID-19. Study summary: Italy, Spain and the United States were the sources of the convalescent and acute COVID-19 samples. T cells, B-cell-depleted T cells, or PBMCs provided the cDNA or gDNA that served as material.

Original processing methods: Reference gene primer amplification gave estimated nucleated cell counts. Repertoires were generated with immunoSEQ multiplex PCR, while TCRdb's copy carries only in-frame clones and drops some. For V, J and clone size, that table is used; D and trimming come from the DNA. The sample holds about 400,000 clones, more than 70% seen once. The CDR3 totals 12 residues. Germline V gene sequence: CDR1 SGHRS, CDR2 YFSETQ. Trimming left V 3 bases short and J 1 base short, with 4 bases between. The sample comprised peripheral blood. This clonotype was obtained from a man in his forties with acute or convalescent COVID-19. The chain is built from TRBV5-1 and TRBJ1-1; no firm D call. CDR3 protein: CASSSKNTEAFF. DNA for the CDR3: TGCGCCAGCAGCTCAAAGAACACTGAAGCTTTCTTT. The full variable domain, its missing parts supplied by reference TRBV5-1 and TRBJ1-1, is KAGVTQTPRYLIKTRGQQVTLSCSPISGHRSVSWYQQTPGQGLQFLFEYFSETQRNKGNFPGRFSGRQFSNSRSEMNVSTLELGDSALYLCASSSKNTEAFFGQGTRLTVV.